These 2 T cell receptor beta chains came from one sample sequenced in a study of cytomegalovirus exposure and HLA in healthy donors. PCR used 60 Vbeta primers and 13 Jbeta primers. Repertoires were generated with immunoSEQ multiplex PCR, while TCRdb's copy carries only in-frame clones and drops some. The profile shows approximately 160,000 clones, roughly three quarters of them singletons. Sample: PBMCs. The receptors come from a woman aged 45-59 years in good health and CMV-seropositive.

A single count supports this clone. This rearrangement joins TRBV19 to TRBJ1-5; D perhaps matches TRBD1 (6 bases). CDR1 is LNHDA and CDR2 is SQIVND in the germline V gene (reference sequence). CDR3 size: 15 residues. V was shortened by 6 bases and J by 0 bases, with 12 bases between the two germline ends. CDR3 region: CASRETGYSNQPQHF. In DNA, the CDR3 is TGTGCCAGTAGGGAGACAGGATATAGCAATCAGCCCCAGCATTTT.

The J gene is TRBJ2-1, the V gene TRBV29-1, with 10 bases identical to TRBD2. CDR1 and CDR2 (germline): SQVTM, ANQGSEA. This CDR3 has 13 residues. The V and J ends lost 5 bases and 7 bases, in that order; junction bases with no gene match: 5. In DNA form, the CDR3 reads TGCAGCGTTAAAAGCGGGGGGGGTAATGAGCAGTTCTTC. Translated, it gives CSVKSGGGNEQFF.